This T cell receptor (beta chain) is drawn from a study of response to subunit inactivated influenza vaccine. This clonotype has only a few counts. TCRdb re-called the RT-PCR reads with MiXCR, one entry per CDR3 protein. The table includes about 700,000 distinct CDR3 sequences, roughly 14% detected once. CDR3 length: 15 residues. CDR1 is MDHEN, CDR2 SYDVKM, per germline. V was shortened by 4 bases and J by 3 bases, with 16 bases between the two germline ends. The TCR originated in a man aged 50-60 years who received an inactivated influenza vaccine. This chain uses TRBV28 with TRBJ2-7; unclear D gene. The specimen was PBMCs from blood, collected 14 days before vaccination. The CDR3 protein is CASSSADIEDYEQYF. The CDR3 DNA sequence: TGTGCCAGCAGTTCCGCCGACATCGAGGACTACGAGCAGTACTTC.